These 26 T cell receptor beta chains were all obtained from the same sample, sequenced in a study of T cells after posttransplantation cyclophosphamide. A marrow graft followed busulfan-fludarabine conditioning, with cyclophosphamide on days +3 and +4. Produced via immunoSEQ multiplex PCR; TCRdb's table is partial and in-frame only. The repertoire yields approximately 10,000 clones, none seen only once; the top ten contain less than 4.5%. This sample comprised PBMCs, obtained around 350 days after allogeneic stem cell transplant with posttransplant cyclophosphamide. The receptor set was obtained from a male patient in his fifties who received an allogeneic stem cell transplant from a related donor and was CMV-positive. Some T cells here may be from the graft donor.

The sample holds many counts of this clone. This chain links TRBV7-3 with TRBJ2-6; 7 nucleotides agree with TRBD1. Trimming at V came to 2 bases and at J to 2 bases, leaving 3 bases not matched to a gene. CDR3 size: 16 residues. CDR1 is SGHTA, CDR2 FQGTGA, per germline. The CDR3 is CASSLEGATGANVLTF. DNA for the CDR3: TGTGCCAGCAGCTTAGAGGGGGCTACTGGGGCCAACGTCCTGACTTTC.

This clone occurred a few times. This sequence joins TRBV19 and TRBJ1-5, with 7 bases aligning to TRBD1. Per germline, CDR1 LNHDA and CDR2 SQIVND (reference sequence). The V gene end was trimmed by 6 bases and the J gene end by 7 bases; junction bases not matched to a gene: 6. This CDR3 region has 13 residues. CDR3 region: CASSNRGGQPQHF. CDR3 bases: TGTGCCAGTAGCAACAGGGGAGGCCAGCCCCAGCATTTT. The variable domain in full, completed from reference TRBV19 and TRBJ1-5, reads DGGITQSPKYLFRKEGQNVTLSCEQNLNHDAMYWYRQDPGQGLRLIYYSQIVNDFQKGDIAEGYSVSREKKESFPLTVTSAQKNPTAFYLCASSNRGGQPQHFGDGTRLSIL.

The V and J genes are TRBV5-1 and TRBJ1-6; 7 nucleotides align to TRBD1. Germline trimming cut 4 bases from V and 5 bases from J; bases unmatched to any gene: 6. Germline assignment: CDR1 SGHRS and CDR2 YFSETQ. CDR3 length equals 15 residues. CDR3 DNA sequence: TGCGCCAGCAGCGGATCCGGGACAGATAATTCACCCCTCCACTTT. Translated: CASSGSGTDNSPLHF.

This clone was observed many times. This chain connects TRBV7-9 to TRBJ1-2; D is unclear. V gave up 0 bases and J gave up 5 bases, with 4 bases separating them. The CDR3 runs to 12 residues. Germline V gene lookup returns CDR1 SEHNR and CDR2 FQNEAQ (reference sequence). The CDR3, as DNA: TGTGCCAGCAGCTTAGCGTCTTATGGCTACACCTTC. Translating gives CASSLASYGYTF.

In its sample, this clone is medium-sized. This chain joins TRBV27 and TRBJ1-1, with D unclear. The CDR3 extends over 13 amino acids. From germline, CDR1 is MNHEY and CDR2 SMNVEV (reference sequence). V was clipped by 4 bases and J by 4 bases, with 10 bases between them. CDR3 sequence (DNA): TGTGCCAGCAGTTCCCGATTCGGCACTGAAGCTTTCTTT. This codes for CASSSRFGTEAFF.

This clone showed up many times. The chain recombines TRBV5-1 with TRBJ2-1; a weak D match, TRBD1 (8 bases). CDR3 size: 13 residues. V was cut by 4 bases and J by 7 bases, with 12 bases left in between. Looked up from germline, CDR1 is SGHRS and CDR2 is YFSETQ. In nucleotides, the CDR3 is TGCGCCAGCAGCGTACAGGGGGGGAATGAGCAGTTCTTC. This translates into CASSVQGGNEQFF.

This clone was seen many times. This chain links TRBV18 with TRBJ1-2; D unresolved. The CDR3 sequence is 15 residues long. Per germline, CDR1 KGHSH and CDR2 LQKENI. Trimming took off 3 bases at V and 4 bases at J, with 15 bases between the two ends. CDR3 residues: CASSPAGSPSYGYTF. The CDR3 region has the DNA TGTGCCAGCTCACCGGCCGGGTCGCCTTCCTATGGCTACACCTTC.

This clone has only a few counts. V and J are TRBV5-1 and TRBJ2-5, with 8 bases lining up with TRBD1. The J call may be wrong; the DNA end is better matched by TRBJ2-7. The CDR3 covers 13 residues. CDR1 and CDR2 from the germline V gene are SGHRS and YFSETQ. The CDR3 spells CASSWGTGYEQYF. The CDR3 nucleotides read TGCGCCAGCAGCTGGGGGACAGGCTACGAGCAGTACTTC.

By share, this clone counts as medium-sized. V and J are TRBV18 and TRBJ2-7; D may be TRBD1 (5 bases). V dropped 3 bases and J dropped 7 bases, with 13 bases sitting between them. This CDR3 is built from 13 residues. CDR1 is KGHSH and CDR2 is LQKENI in the germline V gene. The chain's CDR3 is CASSPGLPREQYF. Here the CDR3 DNA reads TGTGCCAGCTCACCGGGGCTGCCCAGGGAGCAGTACTTC.

At least ten counts were recorded for this clone. The V and J genes are TRBV28 and TRBJ1-1, with 7 bases fitting TRBD1. Germline loops: CDR1 MDHEN, CDR2 SYDVKM. This CDR3 has 14 amino acids. V was pared by 1 base and J by 4 bases, with 3 bases of the junction left unmatched. The CDR3 here is CASSLLGGLTEAFF. CDR3 DNA sequence: TGTGCCAGCAGTTTATTAGGGGGCCTCACTGAAGCTTTCTTT.

This clone has more than one count but fewer than ten. This sequence joins TRBV15 and TRBJ2-2; 7 positions match TRBD2. Looked up from germline, CDR1 is LNHNV and CDR2 is YYDKDF (reference sequence). Unmatched junction bases numbered 10, after V lost 3 bases and J lost 3 bases. The CDR3 has 17 residues. CDR3 sequence (DNA): TGTGCCACCAGCAGCGCAGCAGGACTAGGATACACCGGGGAGCTGTTTTTT. Its protein product is CATSSAAGLGYTGELFF.

This clone is medium-sized (0.01 to 0.1%). The chain employs TRBV2 and TRBJ2-1; TRBD1 is a possible D gene (6 bases). This CDR3 is 15 amino acids long. V shed 7 bases and J shed 7 bases, with 20 bases lying between them. Germline values: CDR1 SNHLY, CDR2 FYNNEI. CDR3 region: CASTADRMGANEQFF. For the CDR3, the DNA is TGTGCCAGCACTGCCGACAGGATGGGAGCGAATGAGCAGTTCTTC.

This clone was seen at least ten times. The V gene is TRBV2, the J gene TRBJ1-1; D ambiguous. In germline, CDR1 is SNHLY, CDR2 FYNNEI. Trimming pared 7 bases from V and 0 bases from J, leaving 12 bases between. This CDR3 comprises 14 residues. CDR3 sequence reads: CASTEWRLNTEAFF. Written as DNA, the CDR3 is TGTGCCAGCACCGAGTGGAGGTTGAACACTGAAGCTTTCTTT.

This clone was counted many times. This sequence joins TRBV5-1 and TRBJ2-3; possible D gene TRBD2, 5 bases. The CDR3 has 13 residues. With 4 bases removed from V and 2 bases from J, the gap between germline ends came to 8 bases. The germline gives CDR1 SGHRS, CDR2 YFSETQ. The CDR3: CASSTGSTDTQYF. The DNA for the CDR3 is TGCGCCAGCAGCACGGGATCCACAGATACGCAGTATTTT.

This clone showed up many times. The chain couples TRBV19 to TRBJ2-7, with 10 bases matching TRBD2. V lost 5 bases and J lost 1; bases outside the gene matches: 5. The germline CDR1 and CDR2 sequences are LNHDA and SQIVND (reference sequence). The length of the CDR3 is 15 residues. For the CDR3, the DNA is TGTGCCAGTAGTGCGACTAGCGGGCCGTCCTACGAGCAGTACTTC. This encodes CASSATSGPSYEQYF.

At least ten counts were recorded for this clone. The V and J genes are TRBV27 and TRBJ2-7, with no clear D. The V end lost 3 bases, the J end lost 3 bases, and 12 bases lay between the germline ends. This CDR3 contains 14 residues. The germline V gene encodes CDR1 MNHEY and CDR2 SMNVEV (reference sequence). The CDR3 nucleotides are TGTGCCAGCAGTTTTAGAGACAAATACTACGAGCAGTACTTC. Protein: CASSFRDKYYEQYF.

Many counts were recorded for this clone. This chain connects TRBV7-9 to TRBJ1-2; possible D gene TRBD1, 6 bases. CDR3 length: 15 residues. The ends were cut back, 5 bases at V and 2 bases at J, with 15 bases in the middle. Germline CDR1 SEHNR, CDR2 FQNEAQ (reference sequence). The CDR3 sequence is CASSRTGNRNYGYTF. In DNA form, the CDR3 reads TGTGCCAGCAGCCGCACAGGGAATCGGAACTATGGCTACACCTTC.

This clone came up many times. The chain combines TRBV21-1 with TRBJ1-6. TRBV21-1 is a documented pseudogene. This CDR3 has 13 residues. DNA of the CDR3: TGTGCCAGCAGTCCAACTGACGGGTCACCCCTCCACTTT. It translates to CASSPTDGSPLHF.

V gene TRBV27 combines with J gene TRBJ2-5, with D perhaps TRBD1 (6 bases). The ends were cut back, 4 bases at V and 5 bases at J, with 14 bases in the middle. The germline gives CDR1 MNHEY, CDR2 SMNVEV (reference sequence). This CDR3 has 14 residues. CDR3 DNA sequence: TGTGCCAGCAGTTCATCAGGGGATGGGGAGACCCAGTACTTC. Residues: CASSSSGDGETQYF.

This clone was recorded at least ten times. The chain joins TRBV27 to TRBJ1-2; D is uncertain. V dropped 5 bases and J dropped 3 bases, with 13 bases sitting between them. The CDR3 is 14 amino acids. Germline values: CDR1 MNHEY, CDR2 SMNVEV (reference sequence). CDR3 sequence (DNA): TGTGCCAGCAGTCCCCGCGACACAGACTATGGCTACACCTTC. Its translation: CASSPRDTDYGYTF.

This clone was picked up many times. The chain employs TRBV21-1 and TRBJ2-1; the table's D call, TRBD1, was not checked against the DNA. TRBV21-1 is shown as a pseudogene. The CDR3 is 16 residues long. CDR3 coding DNA: TGTGCCAGCAGCTTTAACAGGGTGCCGCCTCGGAATGAGCAGTTCTTC. The encoded protein is CASSFNRVPPRNEQFF.

This clone was seen repeatedly, ten times or more. V is TRBV7-6 and J is TRBJ2-1, with TRBD2 identical over 9 bases. The V gene's germline CDR1 is SGHVS and CDR2 FNYEAQ. Losses at the gene ends were 5 bases for V and 1 base for J; bases not matched to a gene: 12. The CDR3 loop spans 18 amino acids. This CDR3 is CASSPRLREGGSYNEQFF. The CDR3 nucleotides are TGTGCCAGCAGCCCCCGTCTGCGGGAGGGCGGGTCCTACAATGAGCAGTTCTTC.

This clone was found many times. The V call is TRBV2, the J call TRBJ2-1, with D perhaps TRBD1 (6 bases). The CDR3 runs to 11 residues. V was shortened by 6 bases and J by 9 bases, with 9 bases between the two germline ends. CDR1 and CDR2 (germline): SNHLY, FYNNEI. CDR3 DNA: TGTGCCAGCAGACAGGGTGGTGAGCAGTTCTTC. Translating gives CASRQGGEQFF.

Many counts were recorded for this clone. The rearrangement joins TRBV10-3 to TRBJ1-3, with D possibly being TRBD1 (5 bases). The CDR3 spans 14 residues. Trimming removed 7 bases from V and 0 bases from J, with 10 bases in between. The germline gives CDR1 ENHRY, CDR2 SYGVKD. Here the CDR3 reads CAITPTASGNTIYF. DNA for the CDR3: TGTGCCATCACCCCGACAGCCTCTGGAAACACCATATATTTT.

Many counts were recorded for this clone. The genes are TRBV5-4 and TRBJ2-1; 8 nucleotides match TRBD2. This CDR3 spans 14 amino acids. V lost 2 bases, J lost 7 bases, and 5 bases stayed unmatched. Germline-derived CDR1 and CDR2 are SGHNT and YYREEE (reference sequence). The CDR3 region has the DNA TGTGCCAGCAGCTTAGCGGGAGATTTGAATGAGCAGTTCTTC. It yields the protein CASSLAGDLNEQFF.

This rearrangement joins TRBV10-1 to TRBJ2-1; perhaps TRBD1 as D (5 bases). Germline CDR1 reads WNHNN; CDR2 reads SYGVQD (reference sequence). Deletions cut 3 bases from V and 6 bases from J, with 12 bases between. The CDR3 has 14 residues. The CDR3 DNA follows: TGCGCCAGCAGTGATGGGCAGGGCGGCAATGAGCAGTTCTTC. Its protein product is CASSDGQGGNEQFF.